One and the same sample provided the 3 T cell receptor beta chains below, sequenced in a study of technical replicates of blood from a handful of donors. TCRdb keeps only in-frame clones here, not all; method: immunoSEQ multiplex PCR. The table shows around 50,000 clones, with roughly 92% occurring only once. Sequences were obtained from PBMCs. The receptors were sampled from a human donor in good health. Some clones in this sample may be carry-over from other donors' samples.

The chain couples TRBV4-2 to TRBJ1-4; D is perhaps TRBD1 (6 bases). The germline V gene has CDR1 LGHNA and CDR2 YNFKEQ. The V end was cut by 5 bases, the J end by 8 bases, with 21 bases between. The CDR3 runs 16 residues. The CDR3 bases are TGTGCCAGCAGCATAGAAGGGGGAGGGACAAGGGAAAAACTGTTTTTT. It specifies CASSIEGGGTREKLFF.

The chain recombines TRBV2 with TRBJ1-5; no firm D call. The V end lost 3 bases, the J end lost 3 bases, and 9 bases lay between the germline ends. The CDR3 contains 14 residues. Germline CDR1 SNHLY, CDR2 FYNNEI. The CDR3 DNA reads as TGTGCCAGCAGTGAGTCTAACCTCAATCAGCCCCAGCATTTT. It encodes CASSESNLNQPQHF.

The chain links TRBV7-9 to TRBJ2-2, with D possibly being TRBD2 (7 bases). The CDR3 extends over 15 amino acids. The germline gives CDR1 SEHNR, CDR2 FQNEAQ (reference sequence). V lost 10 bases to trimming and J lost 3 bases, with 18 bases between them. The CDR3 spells CATRGRGRDTGELFF. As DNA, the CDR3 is TGTGCCACTCGGGGGCGGGGGCGTGACACCGGGGAGCTGTTTTTT.